This T cell receptor (beta chain) comes out of a study of blood T cell repertoires in COVID-19. Study overall: The analysed material was cDNA or gDNA that came from T cells, B-cell-depleted T cells, or PBMCs.

The age range of participants was about 18 to 100 years, with residence in some 25 US areas. The protocol was immunoSEQ multiplex PCR, while the TCRdb copy is restricted to in-frame clones and leaves out a portion. The data contain about 350,000 clones, roughly 84% of them singletons. Sequencing was done on a sample of PBMCs or T cells enriched from blood (not recorded which). This clonotype originated in a woman in her twenties or thirties who had recovered from COVID-19.

The DNA for the CDR3 is TGTGCCAGCAGCACGGGTGAAGGTTCTGGCTACACCTTC. Its protein is CASSTGEGSGYTF. This chain uses TRBV7-3 with TRBJ1-2; D not resolved. The CDR3 has 13 residues. Germline assignment: CDR1 SGHTA and CDR2 FQGTGA. Between the trimmed V and J ends, which lost 5 bases and 7 bases, there was a span of 14 bases.